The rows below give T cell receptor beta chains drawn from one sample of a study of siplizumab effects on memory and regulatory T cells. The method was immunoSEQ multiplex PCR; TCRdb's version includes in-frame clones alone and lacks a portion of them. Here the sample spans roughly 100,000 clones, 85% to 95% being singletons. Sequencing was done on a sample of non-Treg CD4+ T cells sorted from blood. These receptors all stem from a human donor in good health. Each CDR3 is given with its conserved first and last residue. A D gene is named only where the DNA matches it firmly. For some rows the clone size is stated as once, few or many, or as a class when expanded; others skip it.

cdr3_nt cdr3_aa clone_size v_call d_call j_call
TGTGCCAGCAGTGAAGGGTTATTGGGCGGGATGCGCACAGATACGCAGTATTTT CASSEGLLGGMRTDTQYF - TRBV6-1 - TRBJ2-3
TGTGCCACCAGCAGAACGGGGAAAAACATTCAGTACTTC CATSRTGKNIQYF - TRBV15 - TRBJ2-4
TGTGCCAGCAGCCAGACAGGGCCCGAGCAGTACTTC CASSQTGPEQYF - TRBV7-9 TRBD1 TRBJ2-7
TGCGCCAGCAGCGGAAGGCGACCGAGCGCTGAAGCTTTCTTT CASSGRRPSAEAFF - TRBV5-1 - TRBJ1-1
TGTGCCAGCAGGGGACACCCCCGGGAGCAGTACTTC CASRGHPREQYF - TRBV28 - TRBJ2-7
TGTGCCAGCAGCGAGGGCGGGACAACTAATGAAAAACTGTTTTTT CASSEGGTTNEKLFF - TRBV28 - TRBJ1-4
TGTGCCACCTCTAGGGGAAGTAGTGGAAACACCATATATTTT CATSRGSSGNTIYF - TRBV19 - TRBJ1-3
TGTGCCTGGACCCCGGGACTAGCAGATACAGATACGCAGTATTTT CAWTPGLADTDTQYF - TRBV30 TRBD2 TRBJ2-3
TGTGCCAGCAGCCCTGGGACAAGGAAAAACATTCAGTACTTC CASSPGTRKNIQYF - TRBV7-2 - TRBJ2-4
TGTGCCAGCAGCTCCCTAGCGGGGTCCTACGAGCAGTACTTC CASSSLAGSYEQYF - TRBV11-2 TRBD2 TRBJ2-7
TGTGCCATCAGCCAAGGGACGTTGAGCTCTGGAAACACCATATATTTT CAISQGTLSSGNTIYF once TRBV10-3 - TRBJ1-3
TGTGCCAGCTCACCACTACAGCGGGCTGCCCAAGAGACCCAGTACTTC CASSPLQRAAQETQYF - TRBV18 - TRBJ2-5
TGCGCCAGCAGCCAAAGGATCACGGGAGGGCCTCGGACCGGGGAGCTGTTTTTT CASSQRITGGPRTGELFF - TRBV4-1 TRBD2 TRBJ2-2
TGTGCCAGTAGTAAGGGACTCCTCGGGGGCACAGATACGCAGTATTTT CASSKGLLGGTDTQYF - TRBV19 - TRBJ2-3
TGTGCCAGCAGCCCTCGTAGAGATACGCAGTATTTT CASSPRRDTQYF - TRBV11-1 - TRBJ2-3
TGTGCCAGCAGTTTCGACACTACTGGAGGGTACGAGCAGTACTTC CASSFDTTGGYEQYF - TRBV6-5 - TRBJ2-7
TGTGCCAGCAGCTTAGTAGTGGCCTACGAGCAGTACTTC CASSLVVAYEQYF - TRBV11-2 - TRBJ2-7
TGCGCCAGCAGCTTGGAGGGCCGGATCTCTGGAAACACCATATATTTT CASSLEGRISGNTIYF - TRBV5-1 - TRBJ1-3
TGTGCCAGCAGCTTAGCGGGAGGGGGCAATCAGCCCCAGCATTTT CASSLAGGGNQPQHF - TRBV7-2 - TRBJ1-5
TGTGCCAGCAGCACCAGGGCGGGCACAGATACGCAGTATTTT CASSTRAGTDTQYF - TRBV9 - TRBJ2-3
TGTGCCAGCTCACCCAACTCTCAATCTAATAATTCACCCCTCCACTTT CASSPNSQSNNSPLHF - TRBV18 - TRBJ1-6
TGTGCCAGCAGCTTACAGGGGGCATACAATGAGCAGTTCTTC CASSLQGAYNEQFF - TRBV11-1 TRBD1 TRBJ2-1
TGTGCCAGCAGTGGTGGACAGGGGGCTTACACCATATATTTT CASSGGQGAYTIYF - TRBV2 TRBD1 TRBJ1-3
TGTGCCAGCAGCTGGACAGGCCCTAGCAATCAGCCCCAGCATTTT CASSWTGPSNQPQHF once TRBV7-2 TRBD1 TRBJ1-5
TGTGCCAGCAGCTTGACTAGCGGGAGTCGCCATGAGCAGTTCTTC CASSLTSGSRHEQFF - TRBV7-3 TRBD2 TRBJ2-1
TGTGCCAGCAGTTACCTCGAGCGGGGAGGCGAGCAGTACTTC CASSYLERGGEQYF - TRBV6-8 TRBD2 TRBJ2-7
TGTGCCAGCAGCCAAGATCCAATGGGCAATCAGCCCCAGCATTTT CASSQDPMGNQPQHF - TRBV4-2 - TRBJ1-5
TGTGCCAGCAGCTTAGCGGAGACCCAGTACTTC CASSLAETQYF - TRBV7-9 - TRBJ2-5
TGTGCCAGCAGTCGAGACCCCAGAGGAACCTACGAGCAGTACTTC CASSRDPRGTYEQYF - TRBV6-5 - TRBJ2-7
TGTGCCAGCAGCTTAGCATCGGCCCCCTACGAGCAGTACTTC CASSLASAPYEQYF once TRBV7-8 - TRBJ2-7
TGTGCCAGCAGCTTGGGGGTACGCGGAGAAACCGGGGAGCTGTTTTTT CASSLGVRGETGELFF - TRBV5-5 - TRBJ2-2
TGTGCCAGCTCACCACCACAGGGAAGGACTGACGAGCAGTACTTC CASSPPQGRTDEQYF - TRBV18 - TRBJ2-7
TGCAGCGTTGAAGTGCGGCAGGGGGGGACCCAGTACTTC CSVEVRQGGTQYF - TRBV29-1 - TRBJ2-5
TGCGCCAGCAGCCAAGAGGATCCCCGTACCGGGGTTGGTGGGGCCAACGTCCTGACTTTC CASSQEDPRTGVGGANVLTF - TRBV4-1 - TRBJ2-6
TGCAGTGCTGGTCAGGGTTATCATCTGTTTTTT CSAGQGYHLFF - TRBV20-1 - TRBJ1-4
TGTGCCAGCAGCTTGGGCGAAAACGCCTACAATGAGCAGTTCTTC CASSLGENAYNEQFF - TRBV11-3 - TRBJ2-1
TGTGCCAGCAGCATCGACAGCTATGGCTACACCTTC CASSIDSYGYTF once TRBV5-6 - TRBJ1-2
TGTGCCAGCAGCGTAGGCCCCCCAGACACCGGGGAGCTGTTTTTT CASSVGPPDTGELFF - TRBV9 - TRBJ2-2